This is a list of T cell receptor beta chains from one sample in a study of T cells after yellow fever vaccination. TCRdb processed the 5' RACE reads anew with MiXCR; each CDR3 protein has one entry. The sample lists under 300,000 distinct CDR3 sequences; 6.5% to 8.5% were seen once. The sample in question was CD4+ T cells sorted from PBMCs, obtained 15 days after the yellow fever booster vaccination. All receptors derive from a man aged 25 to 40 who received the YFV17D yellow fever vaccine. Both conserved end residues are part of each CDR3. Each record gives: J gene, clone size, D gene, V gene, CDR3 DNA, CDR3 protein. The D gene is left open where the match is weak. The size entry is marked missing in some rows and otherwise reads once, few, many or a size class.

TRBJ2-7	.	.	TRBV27	TGTGCCGTATTTGGACAGACTCTTTACGAGCAGTACTTC	CAVFGQTLYEQYF
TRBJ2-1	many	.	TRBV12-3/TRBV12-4	TGTGCCAGCAGCCCCCAGGGGCTGAGCAGGAAGCAGTTCTTC	CASSPQGLSRKQFF
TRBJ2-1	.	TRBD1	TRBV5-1	TGCGCCAGCAGCAACCAACGCGGACAGGGGGGGGATGAGCAGTTCTTC	CASSNQRGQGGDEQFF
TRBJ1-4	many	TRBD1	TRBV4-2	TGTGCCAGCAGCCAAGGACAGGGGAATGAAAAACTGTTTTTT	CASSQGQGNEKLFF
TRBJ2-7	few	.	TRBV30	TGTGCCTGGGGCTGGACGGGGGCTTCCTACGAGCAGTACTTC	CAWGWTGASYEQYF
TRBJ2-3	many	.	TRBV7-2	TGTGCCAGCAGCTTAGTGGGTATTATAGGAGATACGCAGTATTTT	CASSLVGIIGDTQYF
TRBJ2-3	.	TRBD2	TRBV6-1	TGTGCCAGCAGGTCGACTAGCGGGAGTACAGATACGCAGTATTTT	CASRSTSGSTDTQYF
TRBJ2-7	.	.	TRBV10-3	TGTGCCATCAGTGACGGGACGCCTAGCTCCTACGAGCAGTACTTC	CAISDGTPSSYEQYF
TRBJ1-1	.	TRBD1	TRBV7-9	TGTGCCAGCAGCTGGCGGACAGGGGAGACTGAAGCTTTCTTT	CASSWRTGETEAFF
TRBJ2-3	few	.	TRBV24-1	TGTGCCACCAGTGATTTGGGTAGTGGCGATACGCAGTATTTT	CATSDLGSGDTQYF
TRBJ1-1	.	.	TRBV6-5	TGTGCCAGCAGTTACTCGAAATCAGGGCGCGGGGGCACTGAAGCTTTCTTT	CASSYSKSGRGGTEAFF